This T cell receptor beta chain was sequenced for a study of blood T cells in healthy people across ages. Findings of the study overall: Age advanced and TCR beta diversity per million T cells fell, roughly linearly. Correlation between TCR beta diversity and naive T cell percentage was strong.

V shed 4 bases and J shed 3 bases, with 16 bases lying between them. The germline gives CDR1 SQVTM, CDR2 ANQGSEA. The CDR3 extends over 14 amino acids. This clonotype came up a few times. Its specificity is not known. A sample-barcoded 5' primer and a J-beta primer mix were used in a second PCR of roughly 7 to 11 cycles. TCRdb re-analysed the 5' RACE reads in MiXCR, keeping a single row per CDR3 protein. The sample shows about 780,000 distinct CDR3 sequences, more than 35% of them seen only once. The sequencing input was blood. This TCR was recovered from a man older than 75 in good health. The V call is TRBV29-1, the J call TRBJ2-7, with D possibly matching TRBD2 (7 bases). The CDR3 here is CSVAGTGGIYEQYF. CDR3 coding DNA: TGCAGCGTTGCCGGGACGGGGGGCATCTACGAGCAGTACTTC.